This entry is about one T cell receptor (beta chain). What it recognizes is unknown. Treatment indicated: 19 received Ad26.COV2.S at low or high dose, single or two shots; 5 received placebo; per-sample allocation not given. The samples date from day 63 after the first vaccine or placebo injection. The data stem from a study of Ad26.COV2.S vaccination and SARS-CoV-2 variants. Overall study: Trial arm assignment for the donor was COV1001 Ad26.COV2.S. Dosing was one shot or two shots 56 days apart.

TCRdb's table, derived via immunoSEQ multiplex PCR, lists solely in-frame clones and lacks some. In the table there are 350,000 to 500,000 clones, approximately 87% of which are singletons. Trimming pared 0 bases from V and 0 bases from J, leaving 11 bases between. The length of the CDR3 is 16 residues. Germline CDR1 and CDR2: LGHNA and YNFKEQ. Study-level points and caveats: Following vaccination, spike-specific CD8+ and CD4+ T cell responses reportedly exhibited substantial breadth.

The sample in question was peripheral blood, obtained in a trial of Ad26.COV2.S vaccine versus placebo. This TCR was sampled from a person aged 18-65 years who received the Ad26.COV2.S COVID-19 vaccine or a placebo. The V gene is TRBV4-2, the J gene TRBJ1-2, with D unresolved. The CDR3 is CASSQDIVGANYGYTF. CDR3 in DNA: TGTGCCAGCAGCCAAGATATCGTCGGGGCTAACTATGGCTACACCTTC.